This T cell receptor beta chain was sequenced for a study of cytomegalovirus exposure and HLA in healthy donors. As for the study in general: Earlier work reported 117 million unique TCR beta sequences from roughly 180 million T cells. Study results and caveats: Reportedly, a later analysis found an Asian-associated ancestry cluster had fewer N-insertions than the approximately 700-donor mean. A later analysis found that most CMV-associated TCR beta chains appeared HLA-restricted. It was approximately 150 TCR beta chains that were listed as cytomegalovirus-associated.

Regarding this clone: Its antigen remains unidentified.

Amplification used 60 Vbeta primers and 13 Jbeta primers. Data came from immunoSEQ multiplex PCR; TCRdb stores just in-frame clones and leaves some out. In the table there are about 270,000 clones, around 66% of which are singletons. The origin of this receptor is a female donor in good health and CMV-seronegative. The sequenced sample was PBMCs.

The CDR3 is CASSADGGYGYTF. The CDR3 DNA reads as TGTGCCAGCAGCGCGGACGGAGGATATGGCTACACCTTC. V and J are TRBV9 and TRBJ1-2, with D uncertain. CDR1 is SGDLS and CDR2 is YYNGEE in the germline V gene. V gave up 3 bases and J gave up 5 bases, with 11 bases separating them. The CDR3 has 13 amino acids. Full variable domain (outside the CDR3, taken from reference TRBV9 and TRBJ1-2): DSGVTQTPKHLITATGQRVTLRCSPRSGDLSVYWYQQSLDQGLQFLIQYYNGEERAKGNILERFSAQQFPDLHSELNLSSLELGDSALYFCASSADGGYGYTFGSGTRLTVV.